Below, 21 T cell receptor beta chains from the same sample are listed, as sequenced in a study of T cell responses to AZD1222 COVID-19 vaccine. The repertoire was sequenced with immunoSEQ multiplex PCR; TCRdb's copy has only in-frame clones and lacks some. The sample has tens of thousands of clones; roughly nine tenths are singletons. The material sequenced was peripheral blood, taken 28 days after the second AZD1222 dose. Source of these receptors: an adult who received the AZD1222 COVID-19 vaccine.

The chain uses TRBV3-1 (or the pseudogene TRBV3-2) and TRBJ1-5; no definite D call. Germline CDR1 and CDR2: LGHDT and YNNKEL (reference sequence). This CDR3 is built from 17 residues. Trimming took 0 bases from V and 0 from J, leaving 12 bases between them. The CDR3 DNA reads TGTGCCAGCAGCCAAGAGTCGGAGGTATATAGCAATCAGCCCCAGCATTTT. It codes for CASSQESEVYSNQPQHF.

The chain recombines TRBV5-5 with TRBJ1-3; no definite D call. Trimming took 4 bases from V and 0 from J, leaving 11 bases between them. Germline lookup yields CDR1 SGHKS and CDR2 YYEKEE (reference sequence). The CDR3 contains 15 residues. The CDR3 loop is CASSLEPFSGNTIYF. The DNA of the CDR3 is TGTGCCAGCAGCCTCGAGCCCTTCTCTGGAAACACCATATATTTT.

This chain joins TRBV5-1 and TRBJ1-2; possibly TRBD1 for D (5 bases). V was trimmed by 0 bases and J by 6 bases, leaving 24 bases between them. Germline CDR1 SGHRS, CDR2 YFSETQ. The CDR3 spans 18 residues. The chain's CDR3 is CASSLELRPTMGEDGYTF. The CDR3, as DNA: TGCGCCAGCAGCTTGGAACTGCGGCCCACAATGGGGGAGGATGGCTACACCTTC. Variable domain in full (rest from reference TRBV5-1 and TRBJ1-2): KAGVTQTPRYLIKTRGQQVTLSCSPISGHRSVSWYQQTPGQGLQFLFEYFSETQRNKGNFPGRFSGRQFSNSRSEMNVSTLELGDSALYLCASSLELRPTMGEDGYTFGSGTRLTVV.

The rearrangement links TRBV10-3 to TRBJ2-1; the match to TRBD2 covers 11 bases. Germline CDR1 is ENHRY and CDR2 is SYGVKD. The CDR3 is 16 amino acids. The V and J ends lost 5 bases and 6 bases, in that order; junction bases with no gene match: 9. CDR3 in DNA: TGTGCCATCAGTTTGGGAGGGACTAGCGGTGTCAATGAGCAGTTCTTC. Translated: CAISLGGTSGVNEQFF.

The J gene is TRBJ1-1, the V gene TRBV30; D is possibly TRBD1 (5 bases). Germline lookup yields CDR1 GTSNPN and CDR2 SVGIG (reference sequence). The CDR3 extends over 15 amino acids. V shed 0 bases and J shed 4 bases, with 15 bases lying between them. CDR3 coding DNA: TGTGCCTGGAGTGTACGTATCTGGGGGAGCACTGAAGCTTTCTTT. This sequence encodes CAWSVRIWGSTEAFF.

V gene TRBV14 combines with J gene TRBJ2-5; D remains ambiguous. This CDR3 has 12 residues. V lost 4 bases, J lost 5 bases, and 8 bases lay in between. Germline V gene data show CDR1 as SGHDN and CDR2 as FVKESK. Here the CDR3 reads CASSPSAETQYF. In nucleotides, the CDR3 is TGTGCCAGCAGCCCCTCGGCGGAGACCCAGTACTTC.

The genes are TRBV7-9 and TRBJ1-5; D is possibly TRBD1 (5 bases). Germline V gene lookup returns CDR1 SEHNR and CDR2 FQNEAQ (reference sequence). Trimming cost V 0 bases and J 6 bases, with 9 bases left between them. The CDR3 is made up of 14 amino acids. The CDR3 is CASSLATGGQPQHF. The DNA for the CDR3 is TGTGCCAGCAGCTTAGCAACCGGGGGTCAGCCCCAGCATTTT.

CDR3 DNA sequence: TGTGCCAGCAGCCGAGAGAATCTAGCGGGAGAGGGGGATACGCAGTATTTT. Translation gives CASSRENLAGEGDTQYF. V and J are TRBV4-2 and TRBJ2-3, with 10 bases lining up with TRBD2. Germline V gene lookup returns CDR1 LGHNA and CDR2 YNFKEQ. The CDR3 covers 17 residues. With 4 bases clipped from V and 6 bases from J, the junction kept 13 bases outside the gene matches.

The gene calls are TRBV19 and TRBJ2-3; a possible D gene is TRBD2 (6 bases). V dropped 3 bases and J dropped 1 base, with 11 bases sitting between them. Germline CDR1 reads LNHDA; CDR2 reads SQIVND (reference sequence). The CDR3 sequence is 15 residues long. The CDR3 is CASSILSGGTDTQYF. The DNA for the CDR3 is TGTGCCAGTAGTATTCTTTCGGGGGGCACAGATACGCAGTATTTT.

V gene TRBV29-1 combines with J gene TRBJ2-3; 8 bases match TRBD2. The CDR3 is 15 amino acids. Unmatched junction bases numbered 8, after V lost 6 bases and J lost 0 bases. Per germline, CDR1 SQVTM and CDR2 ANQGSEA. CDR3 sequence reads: CSVRTSGASTDTQYF. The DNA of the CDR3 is TGCAGCGTCCGAACTAGCGGAGCAAGCACAGATACGCAGTATTTT.

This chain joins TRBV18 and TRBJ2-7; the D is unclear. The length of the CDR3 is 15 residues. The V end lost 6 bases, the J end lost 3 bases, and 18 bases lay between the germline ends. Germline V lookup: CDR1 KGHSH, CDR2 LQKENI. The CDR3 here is CASSRETPKDYEQYF. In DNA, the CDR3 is TGTGCCAGCTCGCGTGAGACTCCTAAAGACTACGAGCAGTACTTC.

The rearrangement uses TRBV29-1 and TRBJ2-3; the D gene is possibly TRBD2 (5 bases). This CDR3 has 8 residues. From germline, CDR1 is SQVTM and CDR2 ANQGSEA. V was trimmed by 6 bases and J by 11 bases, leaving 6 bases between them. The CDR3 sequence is CSVGEQYF. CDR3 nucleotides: TGCAGCGTCGGGGAGCAGTATTTT.

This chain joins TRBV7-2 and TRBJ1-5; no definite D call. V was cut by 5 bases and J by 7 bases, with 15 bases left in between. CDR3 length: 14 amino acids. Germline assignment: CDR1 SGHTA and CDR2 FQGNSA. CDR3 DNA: TGTGCCAGCAGCGCCGGACGGGCCGAGCAGCCCCAGCATTTT. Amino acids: CASSAGRAEQPQHF.

Here the CDR3 reads CASSLGGSPYNEQFF. Here the CDR3 DNA reads TGTGCCAGCAGCTTGGGTGGTTCTCCCTACAATGAGCAGTTCTTC. The chain links TRBV5-4 to TRBJ2-1; D is unclear. The germline V gene has CDR1 SGHNT and CDR2 YYREEE (reference sequence). CDR3 size: 15 residues. V was pared by 0 bases and J by 2 bases, with 9 bases between.

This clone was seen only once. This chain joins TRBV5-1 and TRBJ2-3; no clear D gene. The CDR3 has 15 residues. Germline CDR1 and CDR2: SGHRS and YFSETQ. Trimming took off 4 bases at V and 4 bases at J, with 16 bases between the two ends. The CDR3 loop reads CASSRDKVGADTQYF. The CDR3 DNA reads TGCGCCAGCAGCCGCGACAAAGTTGGAGCAGATACGCAGTATTTT.

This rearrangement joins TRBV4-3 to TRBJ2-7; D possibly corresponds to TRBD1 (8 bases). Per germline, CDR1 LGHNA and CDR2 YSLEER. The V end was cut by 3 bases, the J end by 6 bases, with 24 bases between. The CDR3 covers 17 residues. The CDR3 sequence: CASSQGEDRDGLVEQYF. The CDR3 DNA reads TGCGCCAGCAGCCAGGGGGAGGACAGGGATGGACTAGTCGAGCAGTACTTC.

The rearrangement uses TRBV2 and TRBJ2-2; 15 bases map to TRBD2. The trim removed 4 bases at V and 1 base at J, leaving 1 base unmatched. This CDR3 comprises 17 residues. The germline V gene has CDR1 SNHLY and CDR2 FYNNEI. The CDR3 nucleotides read TGTGCCAGCAGTGGGGGACTAGCGGGAGGGAACACCGGGGAGCTGTTTTTT. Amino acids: CASSGGLAGGNTGELFF.

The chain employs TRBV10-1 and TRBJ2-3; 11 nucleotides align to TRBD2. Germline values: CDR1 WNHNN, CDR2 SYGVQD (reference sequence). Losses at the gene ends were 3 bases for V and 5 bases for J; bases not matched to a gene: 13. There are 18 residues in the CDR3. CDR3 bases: TGCGCCAGCAGTGACCGGGTAGCGGGAGGGCCTAGGGAAGATACGCAGTATTTT. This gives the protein CASSDRVAGGPREDTQYF.

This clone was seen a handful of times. The CDR3 loop reads CASSSKTGGSNQPQHF. DNA for the CDR3: TGTGCCAGCAGCTCGAAAACAGGGGGGAGCAATCAGCCCCAGCATTTT. The chain recombines TRBV5-6 with TRBJ1-5; 8 nucleotides align to TRBD1. The CDR3 is 16 residues long. V dropped 3 bases and J dropped 1; count of bases not matched to a gene: 6. Germline-derived CDR1 and CDR2 are SGHDT and YYEEEE.

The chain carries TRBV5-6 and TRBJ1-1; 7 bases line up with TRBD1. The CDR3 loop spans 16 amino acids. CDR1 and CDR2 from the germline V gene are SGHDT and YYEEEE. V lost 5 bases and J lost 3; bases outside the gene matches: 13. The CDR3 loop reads CASSRWRGRQDTEAFF. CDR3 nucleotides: TGTGCCAGCAGTAGGTGGAGGGGGCGTCAGGACACTGAAGCTTTCTTT.

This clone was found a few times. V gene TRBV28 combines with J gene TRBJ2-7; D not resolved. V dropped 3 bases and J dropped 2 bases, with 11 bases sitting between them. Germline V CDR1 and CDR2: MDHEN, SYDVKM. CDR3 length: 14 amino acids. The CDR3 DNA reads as TGTGCCAGCAGTTTTGGTGGCACTACCTACGAGCAGTACTTC. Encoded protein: CASSFGGTTYEQYF.